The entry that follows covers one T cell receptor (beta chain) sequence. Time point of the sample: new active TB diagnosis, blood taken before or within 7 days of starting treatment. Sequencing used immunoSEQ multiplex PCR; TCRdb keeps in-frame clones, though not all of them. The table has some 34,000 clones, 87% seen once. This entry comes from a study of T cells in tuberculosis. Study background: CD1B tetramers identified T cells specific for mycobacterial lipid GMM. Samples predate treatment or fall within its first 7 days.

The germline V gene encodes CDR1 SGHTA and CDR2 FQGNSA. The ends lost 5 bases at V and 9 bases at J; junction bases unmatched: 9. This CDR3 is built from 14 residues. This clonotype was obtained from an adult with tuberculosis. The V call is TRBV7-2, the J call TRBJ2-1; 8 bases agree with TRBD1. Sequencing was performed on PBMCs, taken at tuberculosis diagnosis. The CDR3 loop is CASSLRTGHLEQFF. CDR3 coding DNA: TGTGCCAGCAGCCTACGGACAGGGCACCTTGAGCAGTTCTTC. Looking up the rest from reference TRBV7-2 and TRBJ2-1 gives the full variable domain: GAGVSQSPSNKVTEKGKDVELRCDPISGHTALYWYRQSLGQGLEFLIYFQGNSAPDKSGLPSDRFSAERTGGSVSTLTIQRTQQEDSAVYLCASSLRTGHLEQFFGPGTRLTVL.